This T cell receptor beta chain was recovered during a study of regulatory T cells in long-lasting Graves disease (dated by TCRdb to 2020 to 2022). For the study in its entirety: In the newly diagnosed Graves' disease group, patients had been taking antithyroid drugs for less than 3 months. The study was registered as a clinical trial and conducted in China. TCR sequencing covered some 13 persistent and around 20 newly diagnosed Graves' disease patients, some 35 samples in total. Peripheral blood TCR sequencing and RNA sequencing compared persistent Graves' disease patients with newly diagnosed Graves' disease patients.

CDR1 and CDR2 (DFQATT, SNEGSKA) derive from the germline V gene (reference sequence). Its CDR3 holds 16 amino acids, cysteine through phenylalanine. CDR3 DNA is the only sequence kept; it has 48 bases, read in frame from the first base. A distance of 13 bases separates the germline ends of V and J, which lose 2 bases and 0 bases respectively. The paper as a whole reports these results and caveats: Compared with newly diagnosed patients, patients with persistent Graves' disease had lower TCR Shannon entropy and fewer highly expanded clones, which suggests clonal expansion. Persistent disease showed preferential use of TRBV28, TRBJ1-2 and TRBJ2-5, whereas newly diagnosed disease favored TRBV20-1 and TRBJ2-1. The small sample size was acknowledged by the authors as a limitation that may reduce accuracy. Only peripheral blood was studied, because thyroid tissue, the primary lesion, was inaccessible. Sequencing and analysis were limited to the TCR beta chain. Patients with persistent disease shared more public clonotypes (fewer than 3,000) than newly diagnosed patients did (about 970).

This clonotype turned up a few times. There is no known antigen for this receptor. There are no base qualities to consult, and no much larger clone falls within one base. Libraries came from multiplex PCR. Instrument on record: Illumina HiSeq 4000. iRepertoire HTBI primers and Arm-PCR amplification of CDR3 regions were used to construct TCR beta libraries. Gel purification was performed on PCR products prior to sequencing. As for the authors' bioinformatics: Across samples, 55 to 80 TRBV and 14 TRBJ segments were identified and used for gene usage analysis of CDR3 amino acid clonotypes. COPE and FqMerger were used to merge the filtered high-quality paired reads into contigs. Contigs were aligned with BLAST to IMGT TRBV, TRBD and TRBJ reference genes, and CDR3 was defined per IMGT. Any clonotype with a frequency above 0.1% was classified as a highly expanded clone. Repertoire diversity was measured by Shannon entropy, and V-J evenness by the Gini coefficient. A clonotype was considered public if more than one individual shared it. Through fastp at Q25 and MiXCR, TCRdb rebuilt clones from the public reads, retaining in-frame beta chains. Each entry merges the rows of one CDR3 protein and shows their most common DNA and genes. What appears here as the V and J calls and clone size reflects TCRdb's work, not the paper's. For this sample there are about 470,000 distinct CDR3 sequences; 14% to 15% appear just once. Over 15% of the sample is in the top ten clones.

The time point label corresponds to: newly diagnosed GD, antithyroid drugs for less than 3 months. RNA was extracted from PBMCs in TRIzol for both TCR sequencing and RNA sequencing. The diagnosis of Graves' disease was made according to American Thyroid Association guidelines. The patients came from an endocrinology department in Xi'an, China. From each patient, around 8.3 milliliters of peripheral blood was collected into an EDTA anticoagulant tube. Ficoll Paque Plus density gradient separation was used to isolate PBMCs, and no additional T cell sorting was done. An Agilent 2100 Bioanalyzer and agarose gel were used to assess RNA quality, and a NanoDrop 2000 was used to measure RNA concentration. This sample was shared with a second study, whose subject was T cells in Graves' hyperthyroidism and ophthalmopathy. The second study also describes: A patient counted as having stable Graves' hyperthyroidism if no progression to ophthalmopathy occurred over 18 months of follow-up. Hyperthyroidism patients were aged 18 to 65 years and newly diagnosed, with disease duration of less than 2 months. Patients with uncontrolled infections, other autoimmune diseases, pregnancy or lactation were excluded. Diagnoses were based on clinical symptoms, serum thyroxine and TRAb, thyroid ultrasound and orbital computed tomography. The first round of RT-PCR for the TCR CDR3 was performed with the HTBI primer set and the Qiagen OneStep RT-PCR kit. Most expanded thyroid clonotypes (frequency above 0.001) were also found in blood, which suggests that blood repertoires may mirror thyroid immune responses. A 13 V-J signature model separated ophthalmopathy from stable hyperthyroidism, with around 91% sensitivity and roughly 82% specificity in cross-validation and 80%/75% in testing. In validation, the model predicted progression to ophthalmopathy with just under 71% sensitivity and 72.22% specificity, a median of about 6.7 months before onset. A discovery cohort of fewer than 110 patients, 43 with Graves' ophthalmopathy and about 58 with stable Graves' hyperthyroidism, was used to find distinguishing TCR V-J signatures. Prospective prediction of ophthalmopathy was tested in an independent validation cohort consisting of fewer than 20 hyperthyroidism patients and more than 15 patients who later progressed to ophthalmopathy. The 100 or so discovery patients were randomly divided into training and test sets at a 7:3 ratio. The study also compared thyroid tissue and blood T-cell repertoires from five or six Graves' hyperthyroidism patients. After sampling, hyperthyroidism patients received methimazole starting at 30 mg daily, and ophthalmopathy patients received high-dose intravenous methylprednisolone. Libraries were constructed in a second round of multiplex PCR, after which size selection and purification were performed. Libraries were sequenced paired-end with 100 bp reads on an Illumina HiSeq2000. SOAPnuke was used to process the raw data, removing reads that contained adapters or uncalled bases, had a mean Phred below 15, or lacked an exact match to the constant primer or identifier. COPE v1.2.5 was used to merge the high-quality paired reads, and each unique nucleotide sequence was defined as a clonotype. MiTCR v1.1 was used to align the clonotypes against IMGT TRBV, TRBD and TRBJ reference segments. Only V-J combinations with frequency above 0.0001, covering 98% to 99.2% of repertoires, were analysed. The TCS score was defined as F50 (clonal expansion) divided by E x V (chaos), with BLOSUM62-based TCRdist calculated between CDR3 peptides within each V-J. Welch's t-statistics and random forest reduced 450 to 600 V-J features to 10 to 15, which were used in a naive Bayes classifier (R e1071). Sample size was not statistically predetermined, and investigators were not blinded to group allocation. According to the paper, TCR Vbeta CDR3 sequencing was carried out on roughly 130 peripheral blood samples, which came from more than 40 ophthalmopathy, around 74 hyperthyroidism and roughly 17 progressor patients.

The origin of this receptor is a woman in her 30s with Graves disease. Donor details come from another sample of the same person, matched by shared clones. The rearrangement joined TRBV20-1 to TRBJ2-2; no confident D gene assignment can be made. Sample: peripheral blood mononuclear cells (PBMCs), taken at new diagnosis, from a patient treated with antithyroid drugs. CDR3 loop: CSARPLRRANTGELFF. The DNA reads as follows: TGCAGTGCTAGACCCTTACGCCGCGCGAACACCGGGGAGCTGTTTTTT.